The 10 T cell receptor beta chains reported below all come from one sample, sequenced in a study of blood T cells in healthy people across ages. Combining a sample-barcoded 5' primer with a J-beta primer mix, a second PCR ran for about 6 to 11 cycles. Each CDR3 protein gets one entry after TCRdb re-called the 5' RACE reads with MiXCR. The sample has some 1,800,000 distinct CDR3 sequences; about two fifths are singletons. Sequencing was done on a sample of blood. These receptors were obtained from a human donor in good health.

The chain combines TRBV10-3 with TRBJ1-6, with D perhaps matching TRBD1 (5 bases). The germline CDR1 and CDR2 sequences are ENHRY and SYGVKD. The V end was cut by 3 bases, the J end by 4 bases, with 7 bases between. The CDR3 length is 14 residues. DNA of the CDR3: TGTGCCATCAGTGACTCAGGGTATAATTCACCCCTCCACTTT. Translating it yields CAISDSGYNSPLHF.

This clonotype was counted only a few times. The V and J genes are TRBV7-2 and TRBJ2-3; D unresolved. The germline V gene has CDR1 SGHTA and CDR2 FQGNSA. Trimming stripped 8 bases from V and 8 bases from J, with 20 bases between. The CDR3 is 14 residues long. CDR3 nucleotides: TGTGCCAGCGGCAGAGACTTTGGCATTGGTACGCAGTATTTT. It codes for CASGRDFGIGTQYF.

This clonotype was picked up a small number of times. This chain uses TRBV12-3 or TRBV12-4 with TRBJ1-2; D might be TRBD1 (5 bases). The CDR3 loop spans 13 amino acids. Trimming removed 5 bases from V and 7 bases from J, with 14 bases in between. This CDR3 is CASSRDRLFGYTF. The CDR3 nucleotides read TGTGCCAGCAGTCGAGACAGATTATTTGGCTACACCTTC.

CDR3 bases: TGTGCCAGCAGCGTATTGGGGCTAGCGGAGACCGGGGAGCTGTTTTTT. Residues: CASSVLGLAETGELFF. V and J are TRBV9 and TRBJ2-2; 7 bases fit TRBD2. The germline gives CDR1 SGDLS, CDR2 YYNGEE. CDR3 length equals 16 residues. The J segment lost 5 bases and the V segment lost 1 base, leaving 8 bases of the junction unmatched.

This clonotype was recorded a few times. The gene calls are TRBV12-3 or TRBV12-4 and TRBJ1-6, with D perhaps matching TRBD1 (5 bases). The CDR3 is 15 amino acids. V lost 7 bases and J 10 bases, leaving 20 bases between the germline ends. The CDR3 DNA reads TGTGCCAGCATGGTCTATCAGGGTGCGGAGTCACCCCTCCACTTT. Protein sequence: CASMVYQGAESPLHF.

This clonotype was detected only a few times. The chain combines TRBV9 with TRBJ1-2, with TRBD1 identical over 7 bases. J was trimmed by 3 bases and V by 2 bases; bases with no gene match: 4. The CDR3 runs 14 residues. CDR1 is SGDLS, CDR2 YYNGEE, per germline. CDR3 sequence reads: CASSVVDRDYGYTF. The CDR3 DNA sequence: TGTGCCAGCAGCGTTGTCGACAGGGACTATGGCTACACCTTC.

The V gene is TRBV6-2 or TRBV6-3, the J gene TRBJ2-1; the match to TRBD2 covers 7 bases. The junction had 16 bases not matched to a gene; V was cut back by 7 bases and J by 13 bases. The CDR3 has 14 residues. Germline V lookup: CDR1 MNHEY, CDR2 SVGEGT. The CDR3 nucleotides read TGTGCCAGCAAGGACGACCGGGACTACCGACGACAGTTCTTC. Translating it yields CASKDDRDYRRQFF.

This chain joins TRBV7-2 and TRBJ2-5, with 7 bases identical to TRBD2. This CDR3 is built from 15 residues. Trimming cost V 5 bases and J 1 base; bases outside gene matches: 7. From germline, CDR1 is SGHTA and CDR2 FQGNSA. The CDR3: CASSIRGRAQETQYF. CDR3 nucleotide sequence: TGTGCCAGCAGCATCAGAGGGAGGGCCCAAGAGACCCAGTACTTC.

The V gene is TRBV7-2, the J gene TRBJ1-5; a possible D gene is TRBD1 (5 bases). Trimming stripped 2 bases from V and 2 bases from J, with 10 bases between. The CDR3 totals 15 residues. Germline values: CDR1 SGHTA, CDR2 FQGNSA. CDR3 loop: CASSLHLGGNQPQHF. CDR3 bases: TGTGCCAGCAGCTTACATTTGGGGGGCAATCAGCCCCAGCATTTT.

J is TRBJ1-6 and V is TRBV4-3; maybe TRBD1 (6 bases). The CDR3 is 16 amino acids. CDR1 and CDR2 from the germline V gene are LGHNA and YSLEER. V dropped 2 bases and J dropped 9 bases, with 17 bases sitting between them. The CDR3 spells CASSQRSWGASSPLHF. In DNA, the CDR3 is TGCGCCAGCAGCCAAAGGTCGTGGGGGGCTAGTTCACCCCTCCACTTT.